The rows below give T cell receptor beta chains drawn from one sample of a study of cytomegalovirus exposure and HLA in healthy donors. The protocol was immunoSEQ multiplex PCR, while the TCRdb copy is restricted to in-frame clones and leaves out a portion. Reported are more than 140,000 clones; the ten largest clones contain about 2%. The sample was PBMCs. These receptors originate from a young woman in good health and CMV-seronegative. The conserved cysteine and the conserved F or W are not part of the CDR3 here.

v_call	j_call	cdr3_aa
TRBV11-3	TRBJ1-1	ASSPGFVPNTEAF
TRBV29-1	.	SVSLTLSSYEQY
TRBV5-4	TRBJ2-3	ASSFAGTSGLDTQY
TRBV5-1	TRBJ1-1	ASSSVTGQIEAF
TRBV29-1	TRBJ1-1	SVEDVGTPNTEAF
TRBV9	TRBJ2-2	ASSVVGGAGELF
TRBV2	TRBJ2-1	ASRLVSFSDEQF
TRBV5-1	TRBJ2-2	ASSPRQGANTGGLF
TRBV23-1	TRBJ1-1	ASNWGRDTEAF
TRBV7-2	TRBJ2-2	ASSPRGGGNTGELF
TRBV6-1	TRBJ2-2	ASTGTGGSGELF
TRBV7-3	TRBJ2-3	ASSFWTGTSTDTQY
TRBV30	TRBJ2-3	AGGDTQY
TRBV7-2	TRBJ1-1	ASSKRSTGDGTEAF
TRBV7-9	TRBJ2-7	ASSLAADLSYEQY
TRBV12-5	TRBJ1-4	ASGLQNEKLF
TRBV6-4	TRBJ2-2	ASSDSPQGDTGELF
TRBV19	TRBJ1-5	ASTLEGGARPQH
TRBV5-1	TRBJ1-6	ASSLSEGRGGNSPLH
TRBV19	TRBJ2-7	ASSIVWGGGDEQY
TRBV19	TRBJ1-4	ASSIKKVTGGEKLF
TRBV9	TRBJ2-6	ASSARRTRQGNKAGANVLT
TRBV7-2	TRBJ1-1	ASSFTTLNTEAF
TRBV30	TRBJ2-1	AWSYRLAGEYNEQF
TRBV4-1	TRBJ2-5	ASSQDLAGFRETQY
TRBV5-4	TRBJ1-1	ASSYGGGLGGDTEAF
TRBV11-3	TRBJ2-3	ASSLRLADYTEIGTDTQY
TRBV6-6	TRBJ2-1	ASSRTSGVNEQF
TRBV30	TRBJ1-2	AWTRGAPGGYT
TRBV11-3	TRBJ2-2	ASSLDHRKAGELF
TRBV27	TRBJ1-6	ASSSPGQGAESPLH
TRBV5-1	TRBJ1-1	ASSLTGTGGDTEAF
TRBV7-3	TRBJ2-7	ASSPGGGSTYEQY
TRBV7-8	TRBJ1-3	ASSLAPGTGRNTIY
TRBV7-8	TRBJ1-2	ASSLGGPVLFGYGYT
TRBV18	TRBJ1-5	ASSPGQGAGNQPQH
TRBV29-1	TRBJ2-3	SVGGERSTDTQY
TRBV18	TRBJ2-7	ASSPRSSGSYEQY